This TCR beta chain was sequenced in a study of blood T cell repertoires in COVID-19. V lost 5 bases to trimming and J lost 5 bases; unmatched junction nucleotides: 10. Germline values: CDR1 LGHDT, CDR2 YNNKEL (reference sequence). The CDR3 consists of 16 residues. The protocol was immunoSEQ multiplex PCR, while the TCRdb copy is restricted to in-frame clones and leaves out a portion. The repertoire consists of about 140,000 clones, with about three quarters occurring once and the leading ten covering roughly 15%. This chain joins TRBV3-1 (or the pseudogene TRBV3-2) and TRBJ2-5; TRBD2 aligns across 11 bases. This TCR was recovered from a man aged 50-59 years with acute or convalescent COVID-19. The sample was peripheral blood. In DNA, the CDR3 is TGTGCCAGCAGCAAGACTCTAGCGGGGGGCGAGGAGACCCAGTACTTC. Translation: CASSKTLAGGEETQYF.